The present T cell receptor beta chain was sequenced within a study of early T cells in non-severe SARS-CoV-2 infection (dated by TCRdb to the early 2020s). Regarding the study in general: TCR sequencing used bulk RNA from unsorted whole blood, so alpha and beta chains could not be paired.

Libraries were built with 5' RACE. The listed sequencing device is NextSeq 500. To correct for sequencing error and PCR bias, the TCR library protocol tagged individual cDNA molecules with unique molecular identifiers. Sequencing covered both TCR alpha and beta chains, and within each sample the abundances of alpha and beta sequences were tightly co-correlated. Turning to the authors' computational methods: Decombinator V4 was used to annotate the V gene, J gene and CDR3 of the TCR sequences. Expanded TCRs were defined as changing significantly between any two time points under a Poisson model with p below 0.0001. Abundances of TCRs were expressed as counts per million after normalisation to the total number of TCRs sequenced in each sample. TRAV1-2 paired with TRAJ12, TRAJ20 or TRAJ33 defined MAIT TCRs, while TRAV10 paired with TRAJ18 defined iNKT TCRs. A search of VDJdb, accessed on 1 November 2021, was run for TCRs annotated to CMV, EBV and SARS-CoV-2, with TCRs annotated for multiple antigens excluded. TCRdb handled the public reads itself, with Q25 trimming in fastp and clone calling in MiXCR, and kept productive beta chains. Rows are combined by CDR3 protein, so each entry shows the most common genes and DNA. These V and J calls rely on TCRdb rather than the paper's analysis. The sample table contains about 79,000 distinct CDR3 sequences; only one count was recorded for roughly 13% of them. Around 6% of the sample is held by the ten biggest clonotypes.

Results the study describes overall, beyond this receptor: VDJdb matching was skewed toward anti-spike CD8 responses and likely underestimated virus-specific expansions by missing private and CD4 specificities.

From a lookup of the germline V gene, CDR1 and CDR2 are SGHTA and FQGNSA. Deletion took 4 bases off V and 3 bases off J, with a span of 15 bases between the germline ends. Counted from cysteine to phenylalanine, this CDR3 has 15 amino acids. Only the CDR3 portion is preserved as DNA: 45 bases, with reading frame beginning at the first base. Remarks on this clonotype: Its recognized antigen is unknown. No base quality values were provided; no much bigger clone lies one nucleotide off.

This was a case-control study nested in a cohort of healthcare workers in London, UK, who had nasopharyngeal swab PCR tests and blood samples taken every week. Healthcare workers were recruited during the week of the UK lockdown, between 23 and 31 March 2020, and followed weekly for up to roughly 15 weeks. The chain is assembled from TRBV7-2 and TRBJ1-2, with TRBD1 perhaps the D gene, on 6 matching bases. The sequenced sample was whole blood. The clonotype comes from an adult who was a healthcare worker with PCR-confirmed SARS-CoV-2 infection or an uninfected control (not recorded which). The CDR3 is CASSSARGIDYGYTF. The DNA sequence is TGTGCCAGCAGCTCCGCCAGGGGAATTGACTATGGCTACACCTTC.